The source of this TCR beta chain is a study of CD8 T cells in Susac syndrome (dated by TCRdb to about 2019). Concerning the study at large: Among the Susac syndrome patients who were sequenced, clinically active disease was present in roughly six and clinical remission was observed in about eight. Whether CD8+ T cell activation and differentiation in Susac syndrome was antigen driven was tested using repertoire sequencing. Susac syndrome patients were therapy-naive, on corticosteroids (some also receiving IVIg), or on IVIg alone at blood withdrawal. What the authors observed across the whole study: The number of individuals in the TCR sequencing and HLA analysis was acknowledged as relatively small. In patients with Susac syndrome, the CD4+ T cell repertoire showed no detectable clonal expansion.

V and J lose 2 bases and 8 bases, and a span of 6 bases separates them. Taken from cysteine to phenylalanine, the CDR3 has 11 residues. Solely the CDR3 DNA is kept, with 33 bases framed from the first base. From the germline V gene, CDR1 is MDHEN and CDR2 is SYDVKM. High-throughput TCR beta sequencing profiled peripheral blood CD8+ and CD4+ T cells from healthy donors, Susac syndrome patients and multiple sclerosis patients. The Susac syndrome patients fulfilled recently defined diagnostic criteria for definite or probable disease. Bulk CD8+ and CD4+ T cells were purified by magnetic negative isolation, whereas CD8+ TEMRA cells were enriched by FACS. Blood was drawn into EDTA tubes, processed within 24 hours, and PBMCs were isolated by density gradient centrifugation. PBMCs intended for TCR sequencing were frozen in liquid nitrogen and were later thawed in a 37 degrees C water bath. The sorted or isolated CD4+, CD8+ and CD8+ TEMRA cells reached a purity of at least 90%.

This clonotype occurred once. Its antigen remains unidentified. Base-call qualities are not available, and no considerably larger clone is one nucleotide away. Support from one read is weak. RNA was extracted with the RNeasy kit and roughly 0.45 to 1 ug was reverse transcribed using random hexamers. TCR beta CDR3 regions were amplified with the immunoSEQ multiplex PCR assay covering 54 Vbeta and 13 Jbeta segments. Bias from PCR amplification was corrected by using a synthetic template baseline for primer optimization and for computational correction. The paper's data handling went like this. Reads were annotated to V, D and J genes according to IMGT and were analyzed with immunoSEQ Analyzer, with only productive sequences retained. Clonality was calculated as one minus the Shannon entropy normalized by log2 of the number of productive unique sequences. For each patient and control, public and private clones were evaluated among the 100 most prevalent clones. Susac-specific clones were defined as absent from healthy and MS cohorts, about 1,100 published viral clones and other ImmuneACCESS disease sequences. TCRdb took the public reads, trimmed them with fastp at Q25, ran MiXCR for clone calling and kept in-frame beta chains. Rows with a matching CDR3 protein are joined into one entry that keeps the most common DNA and genes. The V and J calls and clone size come from TCRdb's table, not from the authors' own analysis. A total of tens of thousands of distinct CDR3 sequences appear in this sample, around 94% of them only once. The ten largest clones capture about 0.3% of the sample.

The material sequenced was CD4+ T cells from PBMCs. The TCR sequence derives from a human donor with Susac syndrome. Recombination linked TRBV28 to TRBJ1-1, with no confidently assigned D gene. The CDR3 region: CASSLELEAFF. The bases read TGTGCCAGCAGTTTAGAACTGGAAGCTTTCTTT.